The 28 T cell receptor beta chains listed next were all sequenced from one sample in a study of blood T cell repertoires in COVID-19. TCRdb's copy holds only in-frame clones and misses some; the assay was immunoSEQ multiplex PCR. The repertoire holds about 300,000 clones, with over 85% as singletons. Sequencing input: PBMCs or T cells enriched from blood (not recorded which). The receptors stem from a woman aged 45-65 years who had been exposed to COVID-19.

The chain employs TRBV7-9 and TRBJ1-1; 7 positions match TRBD1. Germline lookup yields CDR1 SEHNR and CDR2 FQNEAQ (reference sequence). The junction had 15 bases not matched to a gene; V was cut back by 4 bases and J by 7 bases. The CDR3 consists of 16 residues. CDR3 in DNA: TGTGCCAGCAGCTCGAAAGGTAGGGGGCCTCAAGATGAAGCTTTCTTT. Protein sequence: CASSSKGRGPQDEAFF.

This clone appeared a few times. This chain connects TRBV4-1 to TRBJ2-7, with D perhaps TRBD2 (6 bases). V was pared by 2 bases and J by 3 bases, with 29 bases between. Germline V lookup: CDR1 MGHRA, CDR2 YSYEKL. CDR3 length equals 20 residues. This chain's CDR3 is CASSQRALLAGKREDYEQYF. CDR3 in DNA: TGCGCCAGCAGCCAAAGGGCCCTACTAGCCGGGAAGAGAGAGGACTACGAGCAGTACTTC.

This chain links TRBV19 with TRBJ1-1; D not resolved. This CDR3 has 13 amino acids. Germline V gene lookup returns CDR1 LNHDA and CDR2 SQIVND (reference sequence). V dropped 5 bases and J dropped 1 base, with 8 bases sitting between them. In DNA form, the CDR3 reads TGTGCCAGTAGTCCCCGGGGGAACACTGAAGCTTTCTTT. This translates into CASSPRGNTEAFF.

The chain couples TRBV6-5 to TRBJ1-5; possible D gene TRBD1, 5 bases. Germline CDR1 is MNHEY and CDR2 is SVGAGI. The CDR3 sequence is 13 residues long. Trimming cost V 5 bases and J 7 bases, with 12 bases left between them. The CDR3 is CASSLQGFQPQHF. The DNA for the CDR3 is TGTGCCAGCAGTCTTCAGGGCTTCCAGCCCCAGCATTTT.

The chain couples TRBV9 to TRBJ2-3, with D perhaps TRBD2 (6 bases). This CDR3 contains 14 residues. Trimming left V 3 bases short and J 2 bases short, with 10 bases between. Germline V gives CDR1 SGDLS, CDR2 YYNGEE. The CDR3 sequence: CASSGLGLTDTQYF. Written as DNA, the CDR3 is TGTGCCAGCAGCGGATTGGGACTCACAGATACGCAGTATTTT.

The chain uses TRBV4-1 and TRBJ2-5, with D possibly matching TRBD2 (6 bases). Germline V gene sequence: CDR1 MGHRA, CDR2 YSYEKL. Deletions cut 0 bases from V and 4 bases from J, with 15 bases between. The CDR3 totals 16 residues. The DNA of the CDR3 is TGCGCCAGCAGCCAAGATATGTTAGTGGGAGGAGAGACCCAGTACTTC. Its protein is CASSQDMLVGGETQYF.

The chain couples TRBV10-3 to TRBJ2-2; perhaps TRBD2 as D (6 bases). The CDR3 length is 14 residues. The V end was cut by 11 bases, the J end by 0 bases, with 13 bases between. Germline V gives CDR1 ENHRY, CDR2 SYGVKD. The CDR3 DNA is TGTGCCGCCAATGGGGGGTCGAACACCGGGGAGCTGTTTTTT. Protein: CAANGGSNTGELFF.

The V and J genes are TRBV7-9 and TRBJ2-7, with TRBD2 matching 7 bases. Losses at the gene ends were 5 bases for V and 5 bases for J; bases not matched to a gene: 6. Germline V gives CDR1 SEHNR, CDR2 FQNEAQ (reference sequence). The CDR3 loop spans 13 amino acids. The CDR3 sequence is CASSPRGVHEQYF. CDR3 bases: TGTGCCAGCAGCCCCCGGGGGGTCCACGAGCAGTACTTC.

The rearrangement joins TRBV5-6 to TRBJ1-5; the D is unclear. V gave up 0 bases and J gave up 6 bases, with 10 bases separating them. The CDR3 loop spans 14 amino acids. The V gene's germline CDR1 is SGHDT and CDR2 YYEEEE. CDR3 protein: CASSLVGTGQPQHF. In DNA, the CDR3 is TGTGCCAGCAGCTTGGTCGGTACTGGTCAGCCCCAGCATTTT.

V gene TRBV5-1 combines with J gene TRBJ2-7, with 12 bases identical to TRBD1. Germline assignment: CDR1 SGHRS and CDR2 YFSETQ. V was clipped by 4 bases and J by 5 bases; unmatched bases: 10. The CDR3 length is 16 residues. CDR3 amino acids: CASSKPGTGGAHEQYF. Written as DNA, the CDR3 is TGCGCCAGCAGCAAACCCGGGACAGGGGGCGCGCACGAGCAGTACTTC.

The chain carries TRBV5-1 and TRBJ2-7; TRBD1 agrees at 9 bases. V was clipped by 3 bases and J by 5 bases; unmatched bases: 12. Germline V CDR1 and CDR2: SGHRS, YFSETQ. This CDR3 region has 16 residues. CDR3 amino acids: CASSSGRTGESDEQYF. DNA for the CDR3: TGCGCCAGCAGCTCGGGCCGGACAGGGGAGAGCGACGAGCAGTACTTC.

This clone was detected once. This chain uses TRBV9 with TRBJ1-2, with TRBD1 as a possible D gene (5 bases). The CDR3 sequence is 16 residues long. Germline lookup yields CDR1 SGDLS and CDR2 YYNGEE. Trimming removed 0 bases at V and 8 bases at J, with 20 bases between. CDR3: CASSVGEGLGPMGYTF. The CDR3 bases are TGTGCCAGCAGCGTAGGGGAGGGGTTAGGACCTATGGGCTACACCTTC.

The CDR3 DNA reads as TGCAGCGTTCCGATAGGGGACTCCATAACCGGGGAGCTGTTTTTT. This codes for CSVPIGDSITGELFF. This chain connects TRBV29-1 to TRBJ2-2, with a possible D match to TRBD2 (6 bases). Deletions cut 5 bases from V and 5 bases from J, with 18 bases between. Germline V gives CDR1 SQVTM, CDR2 ANQGSEA. This CDR3 has 15 amino acids.

V gene TRBV5-1 combines with J gene TRBJ1-6; 7 bases line up with TRBD1. CDR1 is SGHRS, CDR2 YFSETQ, per germline. J gave up 11 bases and V 4 bases, and 12 bases lay outside the gene matches. This CDR3 spans 15 amino acids. The CDR3 here is CASSPLQGNLTPLHF. The CDR3 DNA reads TGCGCCAGCAGCCCCCTACAGGGGAATTTGACACCCCTCCACTTT.

The V and J genes are TRBV29-1 and TRBJ2-3; TRBD2 agrees at 8 bases. CDR3 length: 19 amino acids. J gave up 3 bases and V 0 bases, and 17 bases lay outside the gene matches. CDR1 and CDR2 (germline): SQVTM, ANQGSEA. The CDR3: CSVEDPAGAPSKGTDTQYF. CDR3 nucleotides: TGCAGCGTTGAAGATCCAGCGGGGGCTCCCAGTAAGGGTACAGATACGCAGTATTTT.

This rearrangement joins TRBV4-2 to TRBJ1-1; 8 bases match TRBD1. V gave up 2 bases and J gave up 6 bases; unmatched junction bases: 2. This CDR3 has 13 residues. Germline-derived CDR1 and CDR2 are LGHNA and YNFKEQ. The CDR3 nucleotides read TGTGCCAGCAGCCAACCGACAGGGGCTGAAGCTTTCTTT. Translated: CASSQPTGAEAFF.

The V and J genes are TRBV19 and TRBJ2-2, with TRBD1 identical over 7 bases. From germline, CDR1 is LNHDA and CDR2 SQIVND (reference sequence). The ends lost 6 bases at V and 6 bases at J; junction bases unmatched: 7. The CDR3 is 14 amino acids. As DNA, the CDR3 is TGTGCCAGTAGGATCGACAGGGTTCCCGGGGAGCTGTTTTTT. Its translation: CASRIDRVPGELFF.

The chain employs TRBV5-1 and TRBJ1-1; a possible D gene is TRBD1 (6 bases). The CDR3 has 15 residues. Between the trimmed V and J ends, which lost 4 bases and 6 bases, there was a span of 19 bases. CDR1 and CDR2 (germline): SGHRS, YFSETQ. The CDR3 loop reads CASSQLPGGWAEAFF. The DNA of the CDR3 is TGCGCCAGCAGCCAATTACCGGGGGGCTGGGCTGAAGCTTTCTTT.

V gene TRBV29-1 combines with J gene TRBJ2-3; TRBD2 matches at 11 bases. V trimming: 2 bases; J trimming: 4 bases; junction bases outside the gene matches: 8. The CDR3 is 16 residues long. In germline, CDR1 is SQVTM, CDR2 ANQGSEA. CDR3: CSVEIYSGGASDTQYF. In DNA, the CDR3 is TGCAGCGTTGAAATTTATAGCGGGGGGGCATCAGATACGCAGTATTTT.

For the CDR3, the DNA is TGCGCCAGCAGTCAATCGAAGCGACAGGATTACGAGCAGTACTTC. This encodes CASSQSKRQDYEQYF. The rearrangement uses TRBV23-1 and TRBJ2-7; the D gene is possibly TRBD1 (6 bases). TRBV23-1 is filed as an ORF, its function uncertain. V was pared by 0 bases and J by 4 bases, with 13 bases between. The CDR3 is 15 residues long.

The rearrangement joins TRBV6-5 to TRBJ2-7, with D maybe TRBD1 (6 bases). Trimming took off 6 bases at V and 1 base at J, with 7 bases between the two ends. CDR1 is MNHEY and CDR2 is SVGAGI in the germline V gene. The CDR3 extends over 12 amino acids. The CDR3 DNA is TGTGCCAGCAGACAGGGTTCCTACGAGCAGTACTTC. Protein product: CASRQGSYEQYF.

This chain connects TRBV13 to TRBJ2-5; 8 positions match TRBD2. After removal of 1 base from V and 3 bases from J, the junction contained 10 bases not matched to a gene. Germline-derived CDR1 and CDR2 are PRHDT and FYEKMQ (reference sequence). The CDR3 covers 17 residues. The CDR3 coding sequence is TGTGCCAGCAGCTTAGAGCGAGCGGGGGAATTGGAAGAGACCCAGTACTTC. Protein: CASSLERAGELEETQYF. The whole variable domain, filled in from reference TRBV13 and TRBJ2-5, reads AAGVIQSPRHLIKEKRETATLKCYPIPRHDTVYWYQQGPGQDPQFLISFYEKMQSDKGSIPDRFSAQQFSDYHSELNMSSLELGDSALYFCASSLERAGELEETQYFGPGTRLLVL.

The V and J genes are TRBV3-1 (or the pseudogene TRBV3-2) and TRBJ1-1; the D gene is possibly TRBD1 (6 bases). Germline CDR1 and CDR2: LGHDT and YNNKEL (reference sequence). The CDR3 extends over 15 amino acids. Deletions cut 4 bases from V and 5 bases from J, with 17 bases between. CDR3 amino acids: CASSPPQAGTTEAFF. The CDR3 nucleotides read TGTGCCAGCAGCCCCCCACAAGCCGGGACAACTGAAGCTTTCTTT.

The chain joins TRBV4-1 to TRBJ2-1; the match to TRBD1 covers 8 bases. CDR1 is MGHRA, CDR2 YSYEKL, per germline. V lost 8 bases to trimming and J lost 5 bases; unmatched junction nucleotides: 14. The CDR3 is made up of 16 amino acids. CDR3 in amino acids: CASERGSGGRNNEQFF. CDR3 DNA sequence: TGCGCCAGCGAGCGTGGGTCAGGGGGCCGTAACAATGAGCAGTTCTTC.

The chain couples TRBV2 to TRBJ2-5; 13 bases agree with TRBD2. Per germline, CDR1 SNHLY and CDR2 FYNNEI. The junction had 6 bases not matched to a gene; V was cut back by 6 bases and J by 5 bases. This CDR3 has 15 amino acids. CDR3 nucleotide sequence: TGTGCCAGCAGAAAGACTAGCGGGGGGCAGGAGACCCAGTACTTC. Amino acid sequence: CASRKTSGGQETQYF. The whole variable domain, filled in from reference TRBV2 and TRBJ2-5, reads EPEVTQTPSHQVTQMGQEVILRCVPISNHLYFYWYRQILGQKVEFLVSFYNNEISEKSEIFDDQFSVERPDGSNFTLKIRSTKLEDSAMYFCASRKTSGGQETQYFGPGTRLLVL.

This chain connects TRBV30 to TRBJ1-3; D is unclear. Germline CDR1 GTSNPN, CDR2 SVGIG (reference sequence). This CDR3 region has 15 residues. V lost 0 bases and J 3 bases, leaving 12 bases between the germline ends. CDR3 protein: CAWSVPRYRGNTIYF. The CDR3 DNA follows: TGTGCCTGGAGTGTACCGAGGTACCGTGGAAACACCATATATTTT.

The V gene is TRBV5-4, the J gene TRBJ1-6; TRBD1 might be the D (5 bases). Germline values: CDR1 SGHNT, CDR2 YYREEE (reference sequence). With 4 bases removed from V and 1 base from J, the gap between germline ends came to 9 bases. The CDR3 loop spans 15 amino acids. CDR3 amino acids: CASSNGGSYNSPLHF. Here the CDR3 DNA reads TGTGCCAGCAGCAACGGGGGGTCCTATAATTCACCCCTCCACTTT.

V is TRBV9 and J is TRBJ2-2; D perhaps matches TRBD1 (5 bases). Trimming shortened V by 6 bases and J by 5 bases, and 17 bases separated the two germline ends. This CDR3 region has 15 residues. The V gene's germline CDR1 is SGDLS and CDR2 YYNGEE. CDR3 protein: CASTPQAGITGELFF. The CDR3 DNA follows: TGTGCCAGCACCCCGCAGGCAGGGATTACCGGGGAGCTGTTTTTT.